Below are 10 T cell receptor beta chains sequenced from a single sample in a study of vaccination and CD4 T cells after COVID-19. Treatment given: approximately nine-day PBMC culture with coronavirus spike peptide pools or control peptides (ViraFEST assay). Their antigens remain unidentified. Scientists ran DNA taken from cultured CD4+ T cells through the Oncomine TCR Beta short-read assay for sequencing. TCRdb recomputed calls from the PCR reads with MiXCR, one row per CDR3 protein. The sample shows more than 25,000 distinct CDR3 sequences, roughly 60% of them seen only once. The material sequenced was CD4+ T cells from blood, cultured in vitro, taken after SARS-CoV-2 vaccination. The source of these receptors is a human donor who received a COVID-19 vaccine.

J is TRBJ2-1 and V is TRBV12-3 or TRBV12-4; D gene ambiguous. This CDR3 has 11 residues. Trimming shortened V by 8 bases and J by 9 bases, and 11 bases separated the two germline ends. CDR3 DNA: TGTGCCAGCTCCTTAGTTGGTGAGCAGTTCTTC. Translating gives CASSLVGEQFF.

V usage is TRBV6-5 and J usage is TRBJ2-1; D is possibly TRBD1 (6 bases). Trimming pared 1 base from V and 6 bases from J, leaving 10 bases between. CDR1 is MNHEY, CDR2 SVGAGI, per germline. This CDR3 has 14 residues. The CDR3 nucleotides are TGTGCCAGCAGTTACTTGAACAGGGCCAATGAGCAGTTCTTC. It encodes CASSYLNRANEQFF.

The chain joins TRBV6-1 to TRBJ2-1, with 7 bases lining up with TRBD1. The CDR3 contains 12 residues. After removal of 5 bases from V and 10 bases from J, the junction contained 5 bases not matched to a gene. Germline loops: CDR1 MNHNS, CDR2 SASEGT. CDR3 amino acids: CASSRQTGEQFF. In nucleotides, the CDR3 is TGTGCCAGCAGTCGACAGACAGGGGAGCAGTTCTTC.

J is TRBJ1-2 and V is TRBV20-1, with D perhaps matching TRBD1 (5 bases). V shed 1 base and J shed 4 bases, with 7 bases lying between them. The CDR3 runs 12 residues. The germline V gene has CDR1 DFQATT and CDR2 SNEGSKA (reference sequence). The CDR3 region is CSARGGTYGYTF. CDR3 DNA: TGCAGTGCTAGAGGAGGGACCTATGGCTACACCTTC.

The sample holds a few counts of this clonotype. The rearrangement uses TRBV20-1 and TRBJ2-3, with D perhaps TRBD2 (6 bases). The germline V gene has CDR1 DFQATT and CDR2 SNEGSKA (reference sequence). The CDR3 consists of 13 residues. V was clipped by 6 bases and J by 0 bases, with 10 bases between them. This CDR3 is CSASAGSTDTQYF. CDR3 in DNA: TGCAGTGCCTCGGCGGGGAGCACAGATACGCAGTATTTT.

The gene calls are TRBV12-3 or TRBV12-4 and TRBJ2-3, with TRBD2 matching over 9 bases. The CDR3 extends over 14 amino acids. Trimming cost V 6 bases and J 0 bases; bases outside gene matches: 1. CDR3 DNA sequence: TGTGCCAGCAGGCGGGGGGGTAGCACAGATACGCAGTATTTT. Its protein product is CASRRGGSTDTQYF.

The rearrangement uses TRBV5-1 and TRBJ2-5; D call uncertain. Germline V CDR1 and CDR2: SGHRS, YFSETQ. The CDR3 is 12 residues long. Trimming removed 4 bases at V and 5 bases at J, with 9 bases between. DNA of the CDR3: TGCGCCAGCAGCCCGGATGCGGAGACCCAGTACTTC. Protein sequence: CASSPDAETQYF. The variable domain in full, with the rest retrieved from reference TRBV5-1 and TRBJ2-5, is KAGVTQTPRYLIKTRGQQVTLSCSPISGHRSVSWYQQTPGQGLQFLFEYFSETQRNKGNFPGRFSGRQFSNSRSEMNVSTLELGDSALYLCASSPDAETQYFGPGTRLLVL.

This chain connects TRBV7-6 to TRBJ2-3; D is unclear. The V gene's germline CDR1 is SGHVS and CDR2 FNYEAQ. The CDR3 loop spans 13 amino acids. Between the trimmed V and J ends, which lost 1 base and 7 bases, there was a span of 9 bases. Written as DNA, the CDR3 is TGTGCCAGCAGCTTAGAGAAGTCAAATACGCAGTATTTT. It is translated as CASSLEKSNTQYF.

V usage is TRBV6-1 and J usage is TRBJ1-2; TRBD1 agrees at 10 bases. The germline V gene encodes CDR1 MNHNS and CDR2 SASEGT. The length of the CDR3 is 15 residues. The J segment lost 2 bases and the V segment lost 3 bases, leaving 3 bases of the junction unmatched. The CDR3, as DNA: TGTGCCAGCAGTGACTGGACAGGGGGAAACTATGGCTACACCTTC. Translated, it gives CASSDWTGGNYGYTF.

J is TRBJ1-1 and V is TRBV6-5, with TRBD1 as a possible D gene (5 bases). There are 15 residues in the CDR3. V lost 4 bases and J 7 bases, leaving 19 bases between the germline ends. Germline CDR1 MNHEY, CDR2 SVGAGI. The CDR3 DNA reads TGTGCCAGCAGTTTTGGACATTCAACGAAGAATGAAGCTTTCTTT. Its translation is CASSFGHSTKNEAFF.